Below, 27 T cell receptor beta chains from the same sample are listed, as sequenced in a study of cytomegalovirus exposure and HLA in healthy donors. 60 Vbeta and 13 Jbeta primers were used in PCR. Generated by immunoSEQ multiplex PCR, the TCRdb table keeps only in-frame clones and is missing some. The table lists about 200,000 clones, about four fifths of them singletons, with roughly 0.098% in the top ten. Sequencing was performed on PBMCs. The receptors were gathered from a boy aged 2 to 10 in good health and CMV-seronegative.

This chain joins TRBV4-1 and TRBJ2-7, with D possibly matching TRBD1 (6 bases). This CDR3 has 18 amino acids. The V gene lost 1 base and the J gene lost 6 bases, with 25 bases spanning the gap. The germline V gene encodes CDR1 MGHRA and CDR2 YSYEKL. CDR3 sequence: CASSQALPPPGQRGEQYF. CDR3 nucleotide sequence: TGCGCCAGCAGCCAAGCATTACCACCACCGGGACAAAGGGGCGAGCAGTACTTC.

The chain employs TRBV5-4 and TRBJ2-5; D may be TRBD1 (6 bases). V lost 2 bases, J lost 0 bases, and 20 bases lay in between. CDR3 length equals 18 residues. Germline CDR1 SGHNT, CDR2 YYREEE (reference sequence). CDR3 DNA: TGTGCCAGCAGCTTACGTCAGGGGCGCTTTCAGTACCAAGAGACCCAGTACTTC. Protein sequence: CASSLRQGRFQYQETQYF.

The chain employs TRBV11-3 and TRBJ2-2; D remains unclear. This CDR3 region has 13 residues. Germline values: CDR1 SGHNT, CDR2 YENEEA. Trimming removed 3 bases from V and 3 bases from J, with 5 bases in between. The CDR3 DNA reads TGTGCCAGCAGCTTTTCGTACACCGGGGAGCTGTTTTTT. Translated: CASSFSYTGELFF.

The V and J genes are TRBV18 and TRBJ2-1, with 15 bases aligning to TRBD2. The V segment lost 3 bases and the J segment 8 bases; nucleotides outside the gene matches: 17. CDR3 size: 20 residues. CDR1 and CDR2 from the germline V gene are KGHSH and LQKENI. The CDR3 coding sequence is TGTGCCAGCTCACCGAAGAAGGGACTAGCGGGGGGCCGTGGGACATATGAGCAGTTCTTC. Translation: CASSPKKGLAGGRGTYEQFF.

The V gene is TRBV30, the J gene TRBJ1-5; D is unresolved. The germline CDR1 and CDR2 sequences are GTSNPN and SVGIG (reference sequence). Trimming pared 1 base from V and 3 bases from J, leaving 7 bases between. The CDR3 loop spans 13 amino acids. This CDR3 is CAWSARDNQPQHF. The CDR3 region has the DNA TGTGCCTGGAGTGCCCGAGACAATCAGCCCCAGCATTTT. Complete variable domain (other parts from reference TRBV30 and TRBJ1-5): SQTIHQWPATLVQPVGSPLSLECTVEGTSNPNLYWYRQAAGRGLQLLFYSVGIGQISSEVPQNLSASRPQDRQFILSSKKLLLSDSGFYLCAWSARDNQPQHFGDGTRLSIL.

The chain is built from TRBV19 and TRBJ1-2; 9 positions agree with TRBD1. The CDR3 has 15 amino acids. CDR1 and CDR2 from the germline V gene are LNHDA and SQIVND (reference sequence). Losses at the gene ends were 3 bases for V and 3 bases for J; bases not matched to a gene: 5. The CDR3 loop is CASSITGTGYYGYTF. The CDR3 DNA reads as TGTGCCAGTAGTATTACCGGGACAGGGTACTATGGCTACACCTTC. Supplemented by reference TRBV19 and TRBJ1-2, the full variable domain reads DGGITQSPKYLFRKEGQNVTLSCEQNLNHDAMYWYRQDPGQGLRLIYYSQIVNDFQKGDIAEGYSVSREKKESFPLTVTSAQKNPTAFYLCASSITGTGYYGYTFGSGTRLTVV.

The chain joins TRBV27 to TRBJ1-6; D remains ambiguous. V shed 3 bases and J shed 4 bases, with 7 bases lying between them. The CDR3 is 14 amino acids. Germline values: CDR1 MNHEY, CDR2 SMNVEV (reference sequence). The CDR3 sequence: CASSLRPYNSPLHF. DNA for the CDR3: TGTGCCAGCAGTTTGCGGCCATATAATTCACCCCTCCACTTT.

V and J are TRBV5-5 and TRBJ1-4, with TRBD1 matching over 8 bases. Germline trimming cut 1 base from V and 8 bases from J; bases unmatched to any gene: 4. The CDR3 runs to 14 residues. Per the germline V gene, CDR1 is SGHKS and CDR2 is YYEKEE (reference sequence). The CDR3 is CASSLTGGKEKLFF. DNA for the CDR3: TGTGCCAGCAGCTTGACAGGGGGGAAGGAAAAACTGTTTTTT.

The V and J genes are TRBV7-9 and TRBJ1-2, with 7 bases aligning to TRBD1. Trimming removed 2 bases from V and 6 bases from J; junction bases left unmatched: 3. The CDR3 contains 13 residues. Germline loops: CDR1 SEHNR, CDR2 FQNEAQ (reference sequence). The CDR3: CASSLHQGDGYTF. The DNA of the CDR3 is TGTGCCAGCAGCTTACATCAGGGGGATGGCTACACCTTC. The complete variable domain, with remaining parts taken from reference TRBV7-9 and TRBJ1-2, reads DTGVSQNPRHKITKRGQNVTFRCDPISEHNRLYWYRQTLGQGPEFLTYFQNEAQLEKSRLLSDRFSAERPKGSFSTLEIQRTEQGDSAMYLCASSLHQGDGYTFGSGTRLTVV.

The chain couples TRBV6-1 to TRBJ2-7, with D possibly being TRBD1 (6 bases). Germline V gene lookup returns CDR1 MNHNS and CDR2 SASEGT. The ends were cut back, 4 bases at V and 3 bases at J, with 16 bases in the middle. The CDR3 totals 15 residues. The CDR3 is CASSARDAGDYEQYF. The CDR3 region has the DNA TGTGCCAGCAGTGCCAGAGACGCAGGGGACTACGAGCAGTACTTC.

This clone was counted only a few times. The chain employs TRBV9 and TRBJ2-3, with 7 bases lining up with TRBD1. Germline V gene data show CDR1 as SGDLS and CDR2 as YYNGEE. V shed 3 bases and J 0 bases; nucleotides not matched to a gene: 1. This CDR3 is built from 14 residues. CDR3 DNA: TGTGCCAGCAGCGACAGGGGAAGCACAGATACGCAGTATTTT. Protein: CASSDRGSTDTQYF.

This chain connects TRBV6-1 to TRBJ1-1, with 8 nucleotides matching TRBD1. The CDR3 has 13 residues. V lost 6 bases, J lost 7 bases, and 7 bases stayed unmatched. The germline V gene encodes CDR1 MNHNS and CDR2 SASEGT. This CDR3 is CASSLDRVDEAFF. DNA of the CDR3: TGTGCCAGCAGCCTGGACAGGGTGGATGAAGCTTTCTTT.

This chain links TRBV4-1 with TRBJ1-1; no clear D. V lost 0 bases and J 0 bases, leaving 8 bases between the germline ends. The CDR3 is 15 amino acids. The germline gives CDR1 MGHRA, CDR2 YSYEKL. CDR3 sequence: CASSQDHGLNTEAFF. Here the CDR3 DNA reads TGCGCCAGCAGCCAAGATCACGGGTTGAACACTGAAGCTTTCTTT.

V usage is TRBV27 and J usage is TRBJ1-6; no firm D call. Germline V gene lookup returns CDR1 MNHEY and CDR2 SMNVEV (reference sequence). The V and J ends lost 7 bases and 0 bases respectively, with 10 bases between them. The CDR3 extends over 15 amino acids. CDR3 residues: CASKRVFSYNSPLHF. In DNA, the CDR3 is TGTGCCAGCAAACGAGTTTTCTCCTATAATTCACCCCTCCACTTT.

The V and J genes are TRBV19 and TRBJ2-4; no reliable D call. The CDR3 is made up of 14 amino acids. Trimming removed 4 bases from V and 13 bases from J, with 20 bases in between. Germline V gene data show CDR1 as LNHDA and CDR2 as SQIVND (reference sequence). In DNA form, the CDR3 reads TGTGCCAGTAGTACTACAACCGACGGTCAGAGGCAGTACTTC. Protein sequence: CASSTTTDGQRQYF.

The rearrangement uses TRBV19 and TRBJ2-7; D may be TRBD1 (6 bases). Trimming shortened V by 4 bases and J by 5 bases, and 15 bases separated the two germline ends. CDR1 and CDR2 (germline): LNHDA, SQIVND (reference sequence). The CDR3 spans 14 residues. Here the CDR3 reads CASSNYRVGDEQYF. CDR3 coding DNA: TGTGCCAGTAGTAACTACAGGGTCGGGGACGAGCAGTACTTC.

The chain joins TRBV6-6 to TRBJ1-1; the D gene is possibly TRBD1 (5 bases). Germline-derived CDR1 and CDR2 are MNHNY and SVGAGI (reference sequence). The CDR3 has 13 amino acids. V was cut by 5 bases and J by 7 bases, with 14 bases left in between. The CDR3 nucleotides are TGTGCCAGCAGTCCACCCGGACACCTTGAAGCTTTCTTT. Translated: CASSPPGHLEAFF.

The genes are TRBV4-2 and TRBJ2-1; TRBD2 might be the D (5 bases). Trimming removed 4 bases at V and 1 base at J, with 8 bases between. Per the germline V gene, CDR1 is LGHNA and CDR2 is YNFKEQ. This CDR3 is built from 14 residues. The CDR3 DNA sequence: TGTGCCAGCAGCCCAGCGGTTTCCTACAATGAGCAGTTCTTC. Amino acids: CASSPAVSYNEQFF.

This chain links TRBV9 with TRBJ2-7; possibly TRBD2 for D (6 bases). Between the trimmed V and J ends, which lost 0 bases and 2 bases, there was a span of 15 bases. Germline CDR1 SGDLS, CDR2 YYNGEE. The CDR3 contains 16 residues. In DNA form, the CDR3 reads TGTGCCAGCAGCGTAGGGGCGGGGCTTAGGGCCTACGAGCAGTACTTC. It specifies CASSVGAGLRAYEQYF. The full variable domain, rest sourced from reference TRBV9 and TRBJ2-7, is DSGVTQTPKHLITATGQRVTLRCSPRSGDLSVYWYQQSLDQGLQFLIQYYNGEERAKGNILERFSAQQFPDLHSELNLSSLELGDSALYFCASSVGAGLRAYEQYFGPGTRLTVT.

The J gene is TRBJ1-2, the V gene TRBV5-6; D might be TRBD1 (6 bases). The germline CDR1 and CDR2 sequences are SGHDT and YYEEEE. Trimming took 4 bases from V and 1 from J, leaving 14 bases between them. This CDR3 is 15 amino acids long. Written as DNA, the CDR3 is TGTGCCAGCAGCGGTACGGACAGCCTTAACTATGGCTACACCTTC. Translation gives CASSGTDSLNYGYTF.

The V and J genes are TRBV7-2 and TRBJ1-1; D remains unclear. CDR3 size: 11 residues. The germline V gene has CDR1 SGHTA and CDR2 FQGNSA. V was cut by 0 bases and J by 6 bases, with 2 bases left in between. The CDR3 DNA follows: TGTGCCAGCAGCTTAGCCTCTGAAGCTTTCTTT. Translating it yields CASSLASEAFF. Complete variable domain (other parts from reference TRBV7-2 and TRBJ1-1): GAGVSQSPSNKVTEKGKDVELRCDPISGHTALYWYRQSLGQGLEFLIYFQGNSAPDKSGLPSDRFSAERTGGSVSTLTIQRTQQEDSAVYLCASSLASEAFFGQGTRLTVV.

The V gene is TRBV6-5, the J gene TRBJ1-5; unclear D gene. Germline V CDR1 and CDR2: MNHEY, SVGAGI. This CDR3 has 14 amino acids. The V end lost 6 bases, the J end lost 5 bases, and 14 bases lay between the germline ends. The DNA for the CDR3 is TGTGCCAGCAGCCCGCGCATACCGTATCAGCCCCAGCATTTT. As protein: CASSPRIPYQPQHF.

The chain couples TRBV5-5 to TRBJ2-3; 7 nucleotides align to TRBD1. Germline loops: CDR1 SGHKS, CDR2 YYEKEE (reference sequence). The trim removed 3 bases at V and 6 bases at J, leaving 16 bases unmatched. The CDR3 covers 17 residues. DNA for the CDR3: TGTGCCAGCAGCTCGTTAAACGCCGGGACAGTCTATGATACGCAGTATTTT. Residues: CASSSLNAGTVYDTQYF.

The CDR3 DNA reads as TGCGCCAGCAGCTTGGCGGAGGGAAGGGATGGCTACACCTTC. It encodes CASSLAEGRDGYTF. J is TRBJ1-2 and V is TRBV5-1; D ambiguous. Trimming cost V 0 bases and J 6 bases, with 12 bases left between them. Germline V gene sequence: CDR1 SGHRS, CDR2 YFSETQ. There are 14 residues in the CDR3.

The chain couples TRBV2 to TRBJ2-1, with 10 bases identical to TRBD2. Looked up from germline, CDR1 is SNHLY and CDR2 is FYNNEI. CDR3 size: 15 residues. The junction had 11 bases not matched to a gene; V was cut back by 6 bases and J by 9 bases. CDR3 residues: CASRDSGGPRGEQFF. The CDR3 nucleotides read TGTGCCAGCAGGGATAGCGGGGGGCCCCGGGGTGAGCAGTTCTTC.

This clone has only a few counts. Other nucleotide sequences from this sample produce the same CDR3. The V call is TRBV27, the J call TRBJ1-1; D ambiguous. V lost 2 bases, J lost 1 base, and 5 bases lay in between. CDR3 length equals 13 residues. Per the germline V gene, CDR1 is MNHEY and CDR2 is SMNVEV (reference sequence). CDR3 protein: CASSLGRNTEAFF. The CDR3 DNA reads TGTGCCAGCAGTTTAGGCAGGAACACTGAAGCTTTCTTT.

The rearrangement links TRBV4-1 to TRBJ1-4, with TRBD1 matching over 8 bases. The length of the CDR3 is 16 residues. Germline V CDR1 and CDR2: MGHRA, YSYEKL. Trimming at V came to 3 bases and at J to 6 bases, leaving 9 bases not matched to a gene. The DNA of the CDR3 is TGCGCCAGCAGCCAGTTTCCGGGACAGGCTGATGAAAAACTGTTTTTT. Translating it yields CASSQFPGQADEKLFF.